The sequence of this TCR beta chain was determined in a study of technical replicates of blood from several donors. The protocol was immunoSEQ multiplex PCR, while the TCRdb copy is restricted to in-frame clones and leaves out a portion. The data contain about 73,000 clones, more than 85% of them singletons. This clonotype was obtained from a human donor in good health. Some clones in this sample may be carry-over from other donors' samples. The specimen was PBMCs.

The CDR3 spells CASSQGGTVQFF. DNA for the CDR3: TGCGCCAGCAGCCAAGGGGGGACAGTCCAGTTCTTC. The chain combines TRBV4-1 with TRBJ2-1, with 7 bases that match TRBD1. The J segment lost 13 bases and the V segment lost 1 base, leaving 4 bases of the junction unmatched. The CDR3 consists of 12 residues. Germline assignment: CDR1 MGHRA and CDR2 YSYEKL.